A selection of T cell receptor beta chains follows, all from one sample in a study of blood T cell repertoires in COVID-19. Some clones are missing from TCRdb's copy, which holds only in-frame ones; the method was immunoSEQ multiplex PCR. The table lists under 200,000 clones, 70% to 90% of them singletons. The sequenced material came from peripheral blood. These receptors were collected from a woman of 80 years or more with COVID-19, enrolled during active disease. Both conserved end residues are part of each CDR3. A D gene is named only where the DNA matches it firmly.

TRBJ1-2 TRBV18 14 NA CASSPPARAGGYTF TGTGCCAGCTCACCACCGGCCAGGGCGGGGGGCTACACCTTC
TRBJ2-7 TRBV28 15 TRBD1 CASSFDGGQHYEQYF TGTGCCAGCAGTTTTGATGGGGGACAGCACTACGAGCAGTACTTC
TRBJ2-3 TRBV9 14 NA CASSVDPTTDTQYF TGTGCCAGCAGCGTAGACCCAACAACAGATACGCAGTATTTT
TRBJ1-1 TRBV5-1 14 NA CASSWGRRGTEAFF TGCGCCAGCAGCTGGGGACGGCGGGGGACTGAAGCTTTCTTT
TRBJ2-7 TRBV2 13 NA CASRGQKAYEQYF TGTGCCAGCAGGGGGCAGAAAGCCTACGAGCAGTACTTC
TRBJ2-1 TRBV3-1/TRBV3-2 14 NA CASSQGSGVSEQFF TGTGCCAGCAGCCAAGGGTCGGGAGTTAGTGAGCAGTTCTTC
TRBJ1-4 TRBV19 13 NA CASSNRADEKLFF TGTGCCAGTAGTAACAGGGCGGACGAAAAACTGTTTTTT
TRBJ2-7 TRBV18 14 TRBD2 CASSPKREVSEQYF TGTGCCAGCTCACCCAAGCGGGAGGTCTCGGAGCAGTACTTC
TRBJ2-5 TRBV4-3 17 NA CASSQSAGWAQQETQYF TGCGCCAGCAGCCAATCGGCAGGGTGGGCCCAACAAGAGACCCAGTACTTC
TRBJ1-5 TRBV11-1 15 NA CASSLFPGQNQPQHF TGTGCCAGCAGCTTATTTCCAGGGCAAAATCAGCCCCAGCATTTT
TRBJ2-1 TRBV19 15 NA CASSRDTDSYNEQFF TGTGCCAGTAGCCGGGACACCGATTCGTACAATGAGCAGTTCTTC
TRBJ1-2 TRBV21-1 17 NA CASRRPLTGTGDLGYTF TGTGCCAGCAGGAGACCATTGACCGGGACAGGGGATTTGGGCTACACCTTC